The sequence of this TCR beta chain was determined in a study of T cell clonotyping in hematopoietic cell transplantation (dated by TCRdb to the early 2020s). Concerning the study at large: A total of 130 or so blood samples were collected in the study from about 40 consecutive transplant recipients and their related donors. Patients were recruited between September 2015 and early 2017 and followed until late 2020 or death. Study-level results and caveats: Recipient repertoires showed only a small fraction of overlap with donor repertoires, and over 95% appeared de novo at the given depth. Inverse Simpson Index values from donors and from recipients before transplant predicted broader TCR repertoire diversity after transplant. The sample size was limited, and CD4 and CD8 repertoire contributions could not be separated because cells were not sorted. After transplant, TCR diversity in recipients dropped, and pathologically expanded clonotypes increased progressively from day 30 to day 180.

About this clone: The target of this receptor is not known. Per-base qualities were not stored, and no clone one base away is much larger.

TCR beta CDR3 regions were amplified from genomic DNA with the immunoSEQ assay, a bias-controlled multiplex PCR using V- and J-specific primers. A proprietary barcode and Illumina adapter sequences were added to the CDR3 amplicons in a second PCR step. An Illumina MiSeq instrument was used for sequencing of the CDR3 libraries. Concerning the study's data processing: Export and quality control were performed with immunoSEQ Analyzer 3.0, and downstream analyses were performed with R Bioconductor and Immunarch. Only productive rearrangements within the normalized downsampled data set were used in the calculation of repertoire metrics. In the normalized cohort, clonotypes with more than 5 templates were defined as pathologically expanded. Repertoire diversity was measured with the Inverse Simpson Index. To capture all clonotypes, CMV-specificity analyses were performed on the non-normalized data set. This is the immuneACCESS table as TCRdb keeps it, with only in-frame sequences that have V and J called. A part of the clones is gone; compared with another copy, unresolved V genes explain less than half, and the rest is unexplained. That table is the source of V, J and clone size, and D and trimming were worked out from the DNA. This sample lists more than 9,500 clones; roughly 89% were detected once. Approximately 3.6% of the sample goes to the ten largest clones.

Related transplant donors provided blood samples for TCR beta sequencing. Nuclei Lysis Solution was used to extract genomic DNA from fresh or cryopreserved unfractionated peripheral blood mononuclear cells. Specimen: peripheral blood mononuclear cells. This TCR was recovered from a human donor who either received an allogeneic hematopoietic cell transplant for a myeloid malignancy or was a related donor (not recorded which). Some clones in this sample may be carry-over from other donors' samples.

The CDR3 loop reads CASSGPLNTEAFF. The bases are TGTGCCAGCAGCGGACCGTTGAACACTGAAGCTTTCTTT. Recombination joined TRBV21-1 with TRBJ1-1. TRBV21-1 has pseudogene status. The CDR3 sequence holds 13 residues, the cysteine and phenylalanine included. Just the 39-base CDR3 DNA is kept, in frame starting at base 1.